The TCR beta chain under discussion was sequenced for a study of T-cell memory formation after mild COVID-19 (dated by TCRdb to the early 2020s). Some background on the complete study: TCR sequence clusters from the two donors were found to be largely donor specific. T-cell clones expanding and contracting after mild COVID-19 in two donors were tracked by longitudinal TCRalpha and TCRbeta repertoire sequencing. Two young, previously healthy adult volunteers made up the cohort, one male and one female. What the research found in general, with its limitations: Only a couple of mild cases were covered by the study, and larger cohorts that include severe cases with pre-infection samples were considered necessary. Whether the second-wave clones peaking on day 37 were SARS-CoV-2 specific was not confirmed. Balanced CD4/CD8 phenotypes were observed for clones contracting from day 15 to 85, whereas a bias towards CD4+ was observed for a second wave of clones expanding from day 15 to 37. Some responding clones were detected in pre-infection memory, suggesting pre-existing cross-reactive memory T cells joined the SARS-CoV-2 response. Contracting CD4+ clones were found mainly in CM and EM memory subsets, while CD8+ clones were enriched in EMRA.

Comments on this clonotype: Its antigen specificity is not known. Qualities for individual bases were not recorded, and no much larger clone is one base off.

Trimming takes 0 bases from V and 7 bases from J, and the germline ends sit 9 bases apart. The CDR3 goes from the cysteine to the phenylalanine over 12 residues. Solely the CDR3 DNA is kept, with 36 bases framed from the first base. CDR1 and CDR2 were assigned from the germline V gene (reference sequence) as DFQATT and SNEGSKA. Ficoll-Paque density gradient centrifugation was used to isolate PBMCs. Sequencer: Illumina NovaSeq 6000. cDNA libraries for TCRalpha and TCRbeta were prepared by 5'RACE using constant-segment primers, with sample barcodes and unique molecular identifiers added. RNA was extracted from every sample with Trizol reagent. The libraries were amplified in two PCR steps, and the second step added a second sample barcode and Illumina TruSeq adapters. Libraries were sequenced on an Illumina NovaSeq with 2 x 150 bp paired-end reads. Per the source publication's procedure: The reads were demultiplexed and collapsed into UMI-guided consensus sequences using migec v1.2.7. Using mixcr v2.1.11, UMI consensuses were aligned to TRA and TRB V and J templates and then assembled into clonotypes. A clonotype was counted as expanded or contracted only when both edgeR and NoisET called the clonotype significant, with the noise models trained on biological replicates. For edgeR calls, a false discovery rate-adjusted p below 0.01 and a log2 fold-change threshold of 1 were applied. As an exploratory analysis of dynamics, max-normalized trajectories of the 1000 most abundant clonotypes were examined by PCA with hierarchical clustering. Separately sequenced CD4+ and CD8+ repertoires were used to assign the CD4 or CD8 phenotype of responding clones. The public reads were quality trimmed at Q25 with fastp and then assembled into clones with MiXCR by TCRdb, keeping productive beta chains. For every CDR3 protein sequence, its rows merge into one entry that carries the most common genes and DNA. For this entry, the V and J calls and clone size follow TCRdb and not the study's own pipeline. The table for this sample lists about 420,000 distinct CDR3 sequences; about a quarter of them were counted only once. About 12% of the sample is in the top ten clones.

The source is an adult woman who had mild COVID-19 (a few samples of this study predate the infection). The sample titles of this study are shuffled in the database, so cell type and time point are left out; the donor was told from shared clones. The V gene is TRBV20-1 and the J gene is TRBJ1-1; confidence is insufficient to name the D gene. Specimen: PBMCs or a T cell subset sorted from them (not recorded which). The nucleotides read TGCAGTGCTAGAGACGGGAGAATTGAAGCTTTCTTT. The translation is CSARDGRIEAFF.